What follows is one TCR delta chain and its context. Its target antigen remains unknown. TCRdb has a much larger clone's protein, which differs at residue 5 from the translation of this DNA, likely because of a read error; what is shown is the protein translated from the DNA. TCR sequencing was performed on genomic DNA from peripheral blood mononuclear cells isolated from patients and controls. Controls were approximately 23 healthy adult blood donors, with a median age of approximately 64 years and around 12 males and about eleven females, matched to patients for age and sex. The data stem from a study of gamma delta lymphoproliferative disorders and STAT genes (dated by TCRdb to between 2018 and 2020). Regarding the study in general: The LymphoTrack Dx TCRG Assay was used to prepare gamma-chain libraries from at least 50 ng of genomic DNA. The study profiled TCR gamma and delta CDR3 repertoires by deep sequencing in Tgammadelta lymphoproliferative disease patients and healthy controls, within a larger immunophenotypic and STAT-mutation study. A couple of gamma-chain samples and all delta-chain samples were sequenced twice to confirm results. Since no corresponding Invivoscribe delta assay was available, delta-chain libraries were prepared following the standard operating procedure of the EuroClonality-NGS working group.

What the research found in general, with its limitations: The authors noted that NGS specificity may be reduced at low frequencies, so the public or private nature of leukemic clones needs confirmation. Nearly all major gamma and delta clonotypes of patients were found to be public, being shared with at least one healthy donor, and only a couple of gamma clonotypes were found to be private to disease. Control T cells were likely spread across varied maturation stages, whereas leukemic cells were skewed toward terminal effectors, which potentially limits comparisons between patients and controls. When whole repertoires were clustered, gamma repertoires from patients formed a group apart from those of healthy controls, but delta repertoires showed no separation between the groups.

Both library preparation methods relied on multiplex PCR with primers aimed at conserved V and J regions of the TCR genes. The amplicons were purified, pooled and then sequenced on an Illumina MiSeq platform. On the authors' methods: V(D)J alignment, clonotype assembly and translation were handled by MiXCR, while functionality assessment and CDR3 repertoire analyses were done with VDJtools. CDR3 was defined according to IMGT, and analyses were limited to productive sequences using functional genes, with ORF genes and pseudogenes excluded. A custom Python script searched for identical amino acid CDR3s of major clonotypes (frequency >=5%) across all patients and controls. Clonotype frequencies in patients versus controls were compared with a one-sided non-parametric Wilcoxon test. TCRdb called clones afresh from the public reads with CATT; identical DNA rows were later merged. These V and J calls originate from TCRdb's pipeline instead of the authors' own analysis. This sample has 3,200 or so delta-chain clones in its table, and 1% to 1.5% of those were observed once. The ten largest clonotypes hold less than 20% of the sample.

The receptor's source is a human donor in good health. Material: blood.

The CDR3 reads as follows: CACDVTGSPSWDTRQMFF. The DNA sequence is as follows: TGTGCCTGTGACGTTACTGGGTCGCCATCCTGGGACACCCGACAGATGTTTTTC. The chain links TRDV2 with TRDJ3; D gene: possibly TRDD3, on 6 matching bases. Between the V and J ends, shortened by 3 bases and 1 base respectively, the junction contains 15 bases. The CDR3 numbers 18 residues from cysteine through phenylalanine. CDR3 DNA only is kept here, 54 bases in frame from base 1. Based on the germline V gene, the CDR1 and CDR2 sequences are GEAIGNYY and EKD.